This is a list of T cell receptor beta chains from one sample in a study of sequential checkpoint blockade in melanoma. Data came from immunoSEQ multiplex PCR; TCRdb stores just in-frame clones and leaves some out. The sample yields about 35,000 clones, 84% seen once. The input for sequencing was CD8+ T cells sorted from blood (inferred from file names), taken from a patient given nivolumab and ipilimumab in sequence. These receptors all stem from a human donor with melanoma. Each CDR3 is given with its conserved first and last residue. D genes are given only for firm matches. Rows give clone size only sometimes, using once, few, many, or a class for an expanded clone.

TRBV5-1	TRBJ2-5	TRBD1	.	CASRVGQGPQETQYF	TGCGCCAGCAGGGTCGGACAGGGGCCTCAAGAGACCCAGTACTTC
TRBV7-6	TRBJ1-5	.	.	CASSLGAGENQPQHF	TGTGCCAGCAGCTTAGGGGCAGGGGAGAATCAGCCCCAGCATTTT
TRBV27	TRBJ2-3	TRBD1	.	CASSFGDREPRTDTQYF	TGTGCCAGCAGTTTCGGGGACAGGGAACCCCGCACAGATACGCAGTATTTT
TRBV19	TRBJ1-6	TRBD1	.	CASHSGGSSPLHF	TGTGCCAGCCACTCAGGGGGGAGCTCACCCCTCCACTTT
TRBV9	TRBJ2-1	TRBD2	.	CASSGLADEQFF	TGTGCCAGCAGTGGACTAGCGGATGAGCAGTTCTTC
TRBV5-1	TRBJ1-2	.	.	CASSADIYGYTF	TGCGCCAGCAGCGCCGACATATATGGCTACACCTTC
TRBV21-1	TRBJ1-5	.	few	CASSKQGNQPQHF	TGTGCCAGCAGCAAACAGGGCAATCAGCCCCAGCATTTT
TRBV6-1	TRBJ2-1	.	few	CASSELPDSYNEQFF	TGTGCCAGCAGTGAATTGCCAGATTCCTACAATGAGCAGTTCTTC
TRBV15	TRBJ2-1	TRBD2	.	CATSRQTSALGNEQFF	TGTGCCACCAGCAGACAGACTAGCGCGCTTGGCAATGAGCAGTTCTTC
TRBV29-1	TRBJ2-7	.	.	CSVEFPPGNSYEQYF	TGCAGCGTTGAGTTTCCCCCAGGGAATAGCTACGAGCAGTACTTC